The subject of this entry is one T cell receptor beta chain. Authors' data handling: Amplification with reference gene primers provided the estimates of nucleated cell counts. Repertoires were generated with immunoSEQ multiplex PCR, while TCRdb's copy carries only in-frame clones and drops some. That table furnishes V, J and clone size, whereas the DNA furnished D and trimming. The sample carries 450,000 or so clones, roughly 90% recorded once. The CDR3 spans 14 residues. J was trimmed by 4 bases and V by 6 bases; bases with no gene match: 7. Germline V lookup: CDR1 MNHNY, CDR2 SVGAGI (reference sequence). Seattle cases were enrolled at active infection and followed longitudinally. These data belong to a study of blood T cell repertoires in COVID-19. Study details: Spain, Italy and the United States supplied samples that represented acute and convalescent COVID-19. The cDNA or gDNA used as material had been derived from T cells, B-cell-depleted T cells, or PBMCs.

The V and J genes are TRBV6-6 and TRBJ2-5; 8 bases line up with TRBD1. Sequencing input: peripheral blood. This clonotype originated in a young man with COVID-19, enrolled during active disease. The DNA of the CDR3 is TGTGCCAGCAGGAGACCTGGGACAGGAGAGACCCAGTACTTC. Amino acid sequence: CASRRPGTGETQYF.